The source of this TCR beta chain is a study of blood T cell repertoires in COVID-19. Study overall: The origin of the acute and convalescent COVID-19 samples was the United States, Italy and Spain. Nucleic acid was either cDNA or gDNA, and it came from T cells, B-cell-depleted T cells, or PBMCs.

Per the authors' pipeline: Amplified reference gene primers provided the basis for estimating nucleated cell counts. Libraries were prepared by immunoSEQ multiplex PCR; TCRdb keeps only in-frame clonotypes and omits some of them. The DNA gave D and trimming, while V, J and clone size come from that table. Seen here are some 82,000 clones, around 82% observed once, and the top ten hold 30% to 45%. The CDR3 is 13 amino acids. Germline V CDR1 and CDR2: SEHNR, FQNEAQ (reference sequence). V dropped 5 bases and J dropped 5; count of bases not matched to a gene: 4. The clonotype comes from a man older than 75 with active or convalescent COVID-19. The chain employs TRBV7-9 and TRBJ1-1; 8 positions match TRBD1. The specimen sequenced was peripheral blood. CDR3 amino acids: CASSIRQGTEAFF. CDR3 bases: TGTGCCAGCAGCATTCGACAGGGGACTGAAGCTTTCTTT.